This entry features one T cell receptor beta chain sequence. Antigen unknown. The Oncomine TCR Beta short-read assay generated sequence data from the DNA of cultured CD4+ T cells. TCRdb processed the PCR reads anew with MiXCR; each CDR3 protein has one entry. This sample has about 13,000 distinct CDR3 sequences, with roughly 59% found just once. The entry originates in a study of vaccination and CD4 T cells after COVID-19. The wider study: Overlapping SARS-CoV-2, HCoV-NL63, HCoV-OC43 and HCoV-229E spike peptides were used to stimulate cells.

In germline, CDR1 is SEHNR, CDR2 FQNEAQ (reference sequence). This CDR3 contains 16 residues. The V segment lost 5 bases and the J segment 8 bases; nucleotides outside the gene matches: 12. The treatment denotes: roughly 11-day PBMC culture with coronavirus spike peptide pools or control peptides (ViraFEST assay). The material sequenced was CD4+ T cells from blood, cultured in vitro. This receptor was taken from a human donor who had recovered from COVID-19. This chain connects TRBV7-9 to TRBJ1-6; 7 nucleotides align to TRBD1. The CDR3 here is CASSLSGGRVDSPLHF. CDR3 nucleotides: TGTGCCAGCAGCCTCTCAGGGGGGCGTGTGGATTCACCCCTCCACTTT.